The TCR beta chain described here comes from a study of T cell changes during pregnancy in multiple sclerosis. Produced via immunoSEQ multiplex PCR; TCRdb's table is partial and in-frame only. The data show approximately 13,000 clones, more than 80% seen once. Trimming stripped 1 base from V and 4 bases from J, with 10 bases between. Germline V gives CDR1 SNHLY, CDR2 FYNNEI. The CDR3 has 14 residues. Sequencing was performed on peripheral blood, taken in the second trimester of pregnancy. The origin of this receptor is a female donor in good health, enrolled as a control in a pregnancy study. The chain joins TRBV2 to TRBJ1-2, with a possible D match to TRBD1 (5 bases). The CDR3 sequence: CASSEGGKGYGYTF. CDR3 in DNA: TGTGCCAGCAGTGAAGGGGGCAAAGGCTATGGCTACACCTTC. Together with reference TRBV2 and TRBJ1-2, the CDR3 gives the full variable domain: EPEVTQTPSHQVTQMGQEVILRCVPISNHLYFYWYRQILGQKVEFLVSFYNNEISEKSEIFDDQFSVERPDGSNFTLKIRSTKLEDSAMYFCASSEGGKGYGYTFGSGTRLTVV.